This entry lists 17 T cell receptor beta chains sequenced from one sample in a study of regulatory T cells in long-lasting Graves disease. HTBI primers from iRepertoire and Arm-PCR of CDR3 regions yielded the TCR beta libraries. TCRdb ran MiXCR on the multiplex PCR reads and lists one entry per CDR3 protein. This table has approximately 470,000 distinct CDR3 sequences, 15% to 20% appearing once. The time point was: newly diagnosed GD, antithyroid drugs for less than 3 months. The TCR library was made from RNA that had been extracted from PBMCs in TRIzol. This sample also appeared in a second study, on T cells in Graves' hyperthyroidism and ophthalmopathy.

The source material was peripheral blood mononuclear cells (PBMCs), sampled at new diagnosis, from a patient treated with antithyroid drugs. Every receptor here comes from a man aged 35-49 years with Graves disease.

The chain is built from TRBV18 and TRBJ2-2; 8 bases fit TRBD1. The CDR3 extends over 17 amino acids. Germline loops: CDR1 KGHSH, CDR2 LQKENI. Trimming removed 1 base from V and 2 bases from J; junction bases left unmatched: 6. The CDR3 bases are TGTGCCAGCTCACCACTGCGGACAGGGCCCAACACCGGGGAGCTGTTTTTT. It specifies CASSPLRTGPNTGELFF.

About this clonotype: A much larger clonotype is one base distant, so this may be a read error. The V and J genes are TRBV28 and TRBJ2-1; 7 bases are shared with TRBD2. Germline-derived CDR1 and CDR2 are MDHEN and SYDVKM. The CDR3 is 12 amino acids. V shed 6 bases, J shed 14 bases, and the junction held 10 bases outside the gene matches. The CDR3 DNA is TGTGCCAGCAGCCGAAGAAGCGGGAATGAGTTCTTC. It yields the protein CASSRRSGNEFF.

This clonotype was seen just once. The rearrangement links TRBV20-1 to TRBJ2-3, with D tentatively TRBD2 (6 bases). The V end was cut by 6 bases, the J end by 6 bases, with 25 bases between. The germline gives CDR1 DFQATT, CDR2 SNEGSKA (reference sequence). The length of the CDR3 is 16 residues. CDR3 coding DNA: TGCAGTGCCGGGGACTCGCGGGGCCCTTTCATGGATACGCAGTATTTT. Its translation: CSAGDSRGPFMDTQYF.

This chain connects TRBV20-1 to TRBJ2-2; the match to TRBD2 covers 10 bases. The CDR3 has 16 amino acids. The V segment lost 0 bases and the J segment 5 bases; nucleotides outside the gene matches: 6. Germline loops: CDR1 DFQATT, CDR2 SNEGSKA (reference sequence). The CDR3 reads CSAREVAGGRTGELFF. The DNA of the CDR3 is TGCAGTGCTAGAGAGGTAGCGGGAGGACGAACCGGGGAGCTGTTTTTT.

The CDR3 DNA sequence: TGTGCCAGCAGCTTTCTGACGGGCCAAGAGACCCAGTACTTC. Protein sequence: CASSFLTGQETQYF. The chain recombines TRBV7-2 with TRBJ2-5; D remains ambiguous. The V end was cut by 3 bases, the J end by 1 base, with 9 bases between. CDR3 length equals 14 residues. Germline CDR1 and CDR2: SGHTA and FQGNSA.

This clonotype was seen a few times. The chain has TRBV7-8 and TRBJ1-4; 12 bases line up with TRBD1. The germline V gene encodes CDR1 SGHVS and CDR2 FQNEAQ. The CDR3 extends over 16 amino acids. With V trimmed by 3 bases and J by 3 bases, 2 bases remained unmatched. The DNA for the CDR3 is TGTGCCAGCAGCTTGGGACAGGGGGCGGCTAATGAAAAACTGTTTTTT. Residues: CASSLGQGAANEKLFF.

On this clonotype itself: This clone may be a read error of a much larger clone one base away. This CDR3 is missing its conserved last phenylalanine or tryptophan, likely due to a read error. This chain uses TRBV7-9 with TRBJ2-1; D may be TRBD1 (6 bases). Trimming pared 5 bases from V and 0 bases from J, leaving 11 bases between. CDR3 length: 15 residues. Germline V gene lookup returns CDR1 SEHNR and CDR2 FQNEAQ (reference sequence). The CDR3 region has the DNA TGTGCCAGCAGCCCAGGGGCGGGCTCCTACAATGAGCAGTTCCTC. This encodes CASSPGAGSYNEQFL.

This clonotype has a handful of counts. The rearrangement joins TRBV20-1 to TRBJ1-2; weak D call: TRBD1 (6 bases). V lost 3 bases, J lost 6 bases, and 11 bases lay in between. Germline V gives CDR1 DFQATT, CDR2 SNEGSKA (reference sequence). This CDR3 is 12 amino acids long. CDR3: CSASRQVDGYTF. CDR3 DNA: TGCAGTGCTAGTAGACAGGTCGATGGCTACACCTTC.

This clonotype was seen ten or more times. This chain uses TRBV11-3 with TRBJ2-1, with TRBD1 matching 8 bases. This CDR3 has 16 residues. J lost 7 bases, V lost 5 bases, and 13 bases had no gene match. The germline CDR1 and CDR2 sequences are SGHNT and YENEEA. The CDR3 reads CASSPADRGSPNEQFF. The CDR3 nucleotides read TGTGCCAGCAGCCCCGCCGACAGGGGTTCGCCAAATGAGCAGTTCTTC.

Many counts were recorded for this clonotype. The rearrangement joins TRBV28 to TRBJ1-5; D not resolved. Per germline, CDR1 MDHEN and CDR2 SYDVKM. The CDR3 is 14 amino acids. V lost 5 bases to trimming and J lost 3 bases, with 11 bases between them. CDR3 coding DNA: TGTGCCAGCAGTCCGATTTGGGACAATCAGCCCCAGCATTTT. Translating it yields CASSPIWDNQPQHF. The whole variable domain, filled in from reference TRBV28 and TRBJ1-5, reads DVKVTQSSRYLVKRTGEKVFLECVQDMDHENMFWYRQDPGLGLRLIYFSYDVKMKEKGDIPEGYSVSREKKERFSLILESASTNQTSMYLCASSPIWDNQPQHFGDGTRLSIL.

This clonotype was counted many times. J is TRBJ2-1 and V is TRBV7-9; 7 positions match TRBD2. The germline gives CDR1 SEHNR, CDR2 FQNEAQ (reference sequence). This CDR3 has 12 residues. The ends lost 5 bases at V and 9 bases at J; junction bases unmatched: 4. CDR3 DNA sequence: TGTGCCAGCAGCCCGGGACTACGTGAGCAGTTCTTC. Amino acids: CASSPGLREQFF.

Many counts were recorded for this clonotype. The chain carries TRBV6-1 and TRBJ2-1; the D is unclear. The germline V gene encodes CDR1 MNHNS and CDR2 SASEGT. V was pared by 6 bases and J by 0 bases, with 12 bases between. The length of the CDR3 is 15 residues. CDR3 nucleotide sequence: TGTGCCAGCAGCCGAGTCCTCGGCTCCTACAATGAGCAGTTCTTC. Translating it yields CASSRVLGSYNEQFF.

This clonotype was seen at least ten times. This chain joins TRBV2 and TRBJ2-3; D is uncertain. TRBJ2-5 matches the DNA end more closely, so the J call is doubtful. The CDR3 contains 15 residues. CDR1 is SNHLY and CDR2 is FYNNEI in the germline V gene. The CDR3 is CASSEALRIPETQYF. The CDR3 DNA sequence: TGTGCCAGCAGTGAAGCGCTAAGAATCCCAGAGACCCAGTACTTC.

In its sample, this clonotype was seen a few times. This chain connects TRBV20-1 to TRBJ2-2; 7 bases agree with TRBD2. The junction had 3 bases not matched to a gene; V was cut back by 1 base and J by 4 bases. Germline V gives CDR1 DFQATT, CDR2 SNEGSKA (reference sequence). CDR3 length: 14 amino acids. This CDR3 reads CSARAGRVTGELFF. CDR3 nucleotide sequence: TGCAGTGCTAGAGCAGGGAGGGTCACCGGGGAGCTGTTTTTT.

The chain couples TRBV29-1 to TRBJ1-1; 7 bases are shared with TRBD1. From germline, CDR1 is SQVTM and CDR2 ANQGSEA. The CDR3 has 12 amino acids. V shed 4 bases, J shed 5 bases, and the junction held 4 bases outside the gene matches. Written as DNA, the CDR3 is TGCAGCGTTGGACAGGGTGGTACTGAAGCTTTCTTT. This gives the protein CSVGQGGTEAFF.

As concerns this clonotype: The junction differs from germline at one of its ends, possibly a read error. The CDR3 DNA is TGCAGTGCTAGGGGGGACAGCCTCTCTGGGGCCAACGTCCTGACCTTC. Protein product: CSARGDSLSGANVLTF. This rearrangement joins TRBV20-1 to TRBJ2-6; 7 nucleotides line up with TRBD1. The length of the CDR3 is 16 residues. CDR1 is DFQATT and CDR2 is SNEGSKA in the germline V gene (reference sequence).

The V gene is TRBV7-3, the J gene TRBJ2-2, with TRBD2 matching 9 bases. The V gene end was trimmed by 2 bases and the J gene end by 5 bases; junction bases not matched to a gene: 6. Germline V gene data show CDR1 as SGHTA and CDR2 as FQGTGA. The CDR3 has 16 amino acids. The CDR3, as DNA: TGTGCCAGCAGCTTATTAGCGGGAGTACAAACCGGGGAGCTGTTTTTT. This gives the protein CASSLLAGVQTGELFF.